These 32 T cell receptor beta chains originate from one sample sequenced in a study of OX40 agonist ivuxolimab in advanced cancers. Libraries were prepared by immunoSEQ multiplex PCR; TCRdb keeps only in-frame clonotypes and omits some of them. The sample carries 100,000 to 110,000 clones, roughly 90% recorded once. Sequencing was performed on CD4+ or CD8+ T cells sorted from blood, taken in a trial of the OX40 agonist ivuxolimab. Receptor source: an adult with an advanced solid tumor such as melanoma, head and neck, liver or kidney cancer.

The rearrangement joins TRBV29-1 to TRBJ2-3; D is undetermined. The CDR3 runs to 14 residues. Germline assignment: CDR1 SQVTM and CDR2 ANQGSEA. Trimming stripped 3 bases from V and 1 base from J, with 11 bases between. The CDR3 DNA follows: TGCAGCGTTGAGGGTCGGCAGGGCACAGATACGCAGTATTTT. Protein: CSVEGRQGTDTQYF.

This chain uses TRBV28 with TRBJ2-6, with a tentative D call TRBD1 (7 bases). Germline V gene data show CDR1 as MDHEN and CDR2 as SYDVKM. V lost 7 bases to trimming and J lost 3 bases, with 13 bases between them. The CDR3 has 15 amino acids. CDR3 protein: CASTLQGGGANVLTF. CDR3 sequence (DNA): TGTGCCAGCACCCTCCAGGGGGGTGGGGCCAACGTCCTGACTTTC.

This clone was observed a single time. The chain links TRBV6-5 to TRBJ2-5; 10 nucleotides agree with TRBD2. V dropped 6 bases and J dropped 5; count of bases not matched to a gene: 6. This CDR3 spans 14 amino acids. Per germline, CDR1 MNHEY and CDR2 SVGAGI. The CDR3 DNA sequence: TGTGCCAGCAGCCGAGCGGGAGGGTTCGAGACCCAGTACTTC. This translates into CASSRAGGFETQYF.

This chain connects TRBV28 to TRBJ2-7; the match to TRBD2 covers 12 bases. Germline V gives CDR1 MDHEN, CDR2 SYDVKM. Trimming cost V 2 bases and J 0 bases; bases outside gene matches: 8. This CDR3 contains 18 residues. The CDR3 region has the DNA TGTGCCAGCAGTTTAAGGCTAGCGGGAGGGCCACGCTCCTACGAGCAGTACTTC. As protein: CASSLRLAGGPRSYEQYF.

This chain joins TRBV27 and TRBJ2-3; D is unresolved. Germline assignment: CDR1 MNHEY and CDR2 SMNVEV (reference sequence). The CDR3 runs to 13 residues. Trimming removed 3 bases at V and 8 bases at J, with 12 bases between. In nucleotides, the CDR3 is TGTGCCAGCAGTTTGCCACTACGCGGTACGCAGTATTTT. It specifies CASSLPLRGTQYF.

This chain connects TRBV2 to TRBJ2-1; D remains unclear. The germline CDR1 and CDR2 sequences are SNHLY and FYNNEI. This CDR3 contains 11 residues. V dropped 4 bases and J dropped 6 bases, with 4 bases sitting between them. The CDR3 sequence: CASSGSNEQFF. In DNA form, the CDR3 reads TGTGCCAGCAGTGGGAGCAATGAGCAGTTCTTC.

The CDR3 DNA sequence: TGCGCCAGCAGCTTGGCCGGGGGAAATGGCTACACCTTC. This sequence encodes CASSLAGGNGYTF. The V call is TRBV5-1, the J call TRBJ1-2; a possible D gene is TRBD1 (5 bases). The CDR3 is 13 residues long. CDR1 is SGHRS, CDR2 YFSETQ, per germline. V was shortened by 0 bases and J by 6 bases, with 9 bases between the two germline ends.

The genes are TRBV10-3 and TRBJ2-7; possible D gene TRBD1, 5 bases. Germline CDR1 ENHRY, CDR2 SYGVKD. V lost 6 bases and J 4 bases, leaving 13 bases between the germline ends. This CDR3 spans 13 amino acids. The CDR3 region has the DNA TGTGCCATCAGGGTCAGGGCTCAATACGAGCAGTACTTC. Translating gives CAIRVRAQYEQYF.

The chain uses TRBV19 and TRBJ1-4; D is possibly TRBD1 (5 bases). Germline V gene sequence: CDR1 LNHDA, CDR2 SQIVND (reference sequence). The CDR3 runs 15 residues. The V and J ends lost 9 bases and 0 bases respectively, with 14 bases between them. CDR3 bases: TGTGCCAGCAACCCCGGGGCATCAACTAATGAAAAACTGTTTTTT. This translates into CASNPGASTNEKLFF.

This clone came up once. The chain is built from TRBV27 and TRBJ1-5; TRBD1 agrees at 8 bases. The CDR3 extends over 17 amino acids. The V gene's germline CDR1 is MNHEY and CDR2 SMNVEV (reference sequence). V shed 6 bases and J 6 bases; nucleotides not matched to a gene: 16. As DNA, the CDR3 is TGTGCCAGCAGGAAAGGACAGGGTTGGGGGGACGGTCAGCCCCAGCATTTT. This sequence encodes CASRKGQGWGDGQPQHF.

The CDR3 region is CASSFFSGRAGPDTQYF. As DNA, the CDR3 is TGTGCCAGCAGCTTCTTTAGCGGGAGGGCCGGCCCAGATACGCAGTATTTT. The V call is TRBV5-6, the J call TRBJ2-3; 11 bases are shared with TRBD2. The trim removed 2 bases at V and 4 bases at J, leaving 9 bases unmatched. Germline-derived CDR1 and CDR2 are SGHDT and YYEEEE. CDR3 length: 17 amino acids.

The chain carries TRBV4-3 and TRBJ2-4, with D perhaps TRBD2 (5 bases). V was shortened by 3 bases and J by 2 bases, with 11 bases between the two germline ends. The germline V gene has CDR1 LGHNA and CDR2 YSLEER. The CDR3 is 15 amino acids. The CDR3 DNA reads TGCGCCAGCAGCCAGCTGGACGGGACCAAAAACATTCAGTACTTC. Translation: CASSQLDGTKNIQYF.

This chain links TRBV6-5 with TRBJ2-5; D gene ambiguous. CDR3 length equals 14 residues. Trimming shortened V by 0 bases and J by 5 bases, and 10 bases separated the two germline ends. Germline loops: CDR1 MNHEY, CDR2 SVGAGI. CDR3 in amino acids: CASSYSPLGETQYF. The CDR3 DNA follows: TGTGCCAGCAGTTACTCGCCGCTAGGTGAGACCCAGTACTTC.

The count of this clone is one. The rearrangement links TRBV19 to TRBJ1-2; 9 bases line up with TRBD1. The V gene end was trimmed by 5 bases and the J gene end by 7 bases; junction bases not matched to a gene: 11. This CDR3 region has 15 residues. The germline gives CDR1 LNHDA, CDR2 SQIVND (reference sequence). The CDR3 is CASSPGQGIGGGYTF. CDR3 DNA: TGTGCCAGTAGTCCGGGACAGGGAATAGGTGGTGGCTACACCTTC.

The rearrangement joins TRBV21-1 to TRBJ2-5; the table assigns TRBD2, which was not confirmed against the DNA. TRBV21-1 is flagged as a pseudogene. The length of the CDR3 is 15 residues. CDR3 nucleotides: TGTGCCAGCAGCAAAGACGGAGAGACCGGGGAGACCCAGTACTTC. Amino acids: CASSKDGETGETQYF.

This clone appeared a few times. The rearrangement links TRBV2 to TRBJ2-3; 12 nucleotides match TRBD1. The CDR3 has 15 residues. Trimming at V came to 6 bases and at J to 8 bases, leaving 9 bases not matched to a gene. Germline CDR1 and CDR2: SNHLY and FYNNEI. Here the CDR3 reads CASRPGQGAVGTQYF. CDR3 bases: TGTGCCAGCAGACCGGGACAGGGGGCCGTAGGTACGCAGTATTTT.

The CDR3 loop reads CASSRDSNQPQHF. Here the CDR3 DNA reads TGCGCCAGCAGCCGGGACAGCAATCAGCCCCAGCATTTT. The genes are TRBV4-1 and TRBJ1-5; a possible D gene is TRBD1 (5 bases). The germline V gene has CDR1 MGHRA and CDR2 YSYEKL. This CDR3 has 13 amino acids. V lost 4 bases and J lost 1, with 5 bases in between.

The DNA for the CDR3 is TGTGCCAGCAGCGTCCCCTTTGCGGGAGGGGGTGAGACCCAGTACTTC. This translates into CASSVPFAGGGETQYF. The rearrangement links TRBV5-5 to TRBJ2-5; 9 positions match TRBD2. The CDR3 sequence is 16 residues long. Germline V gives CDR1 SGHKS, CDR2 YYEKEE (reference sequence). The V and J ends lost 4 bases and 5 bases, in that order; junction bases with no gene match: 12. Full variable domain (outside the CDR3, taken from reference TRBV5-5 and TRBJ2-5): DAGVTQSPTHLIKTRGQQVTLRCSPISGHKSVSWYQQVLGQGPQFIFQYYEKEERGRGNFPDRFSARQFPNYSSELNVNALLLGDSALYLCASSVPFAGGGETQYFGPGTRLLVL.

This clone has a single count. The chain recombines TRBV7-2 with TRBJ1-1, with unresolved D. This CDR3 is 13 amino acids long. CDR1 is SGHTA and CDR2 is FQGNSA in the germline V gene. V was cut by 1 base and J by 11 bases, with 14 bases left in between. As DNA, the CDR3 is TGTGCCAGCAGCTTAGGGTCGGGCTTCGAGGCTTTCTTT. It is translated as CASSLGSGFEAFF.

This chain connects TRBV5-1 to TRBJ1-4; 9 bases are shared with TRBD1. The germline V gene has CDR1 SGHRS and CDR2 YFSETQ. The CDR3 is made up of 15 amino acids. V lost 0 bases and J lost 8; bases outside the gene matches: 5. The CDR3 DNA is TGCGCCAGCAGCTTGGTGGGACAGGGAGGCGAAAAACTGTTTTTT. Translated: CASSLVGQGGEKLFF.

A word on this clone: This sample includes further DNA sequences coding for the same CDR3. The chain is built from TRBV5-1 and TRBJ2-7; D might be TRBD1 (6 bases). The germline V and J ends were trimmed by 4 bases and 4 bases, with 9 bases remaining between them. CDR1 is SGHRS, CDR2 YFSETQ, per germline. The CDR3 runs to 12 residues. For the CDR3, the DNA is TGCGCCAGCAGCCTACAGGGATACGAGCAGTACTTC. The encoded protein is CASSLQGYEQYF.

The chain recombines TRBV28 with TRBJ2-2; D is uncertain. The CDR3 sequence is 14 residues long. The germline V gene has CDR1 MDHEN and CDR2 SYDVKM. V gave up 8 bases and J gave up 4 bases, with 14 bases separating them. The CDR3 reads CASSFVFSTGELFF. CDR3 nucleotide sequence: TGTGCCAGCTCCTTTGTATTTAGCACCGGGGAGCTGTTTTTT.

V usage is TRBV5-1 and J usage is TRBJ1-1, with D hard to call. The germline CDR1 and CDR2 sequences are SGHRS and YFSETQ. Trimming removed 4 bases from V and 0 bases from J, with 10 bases in between. There are 14 residues in the CDR3. CDR3 nucleotides: TGCGCCAGCAGCGCGGATATCATGAACACTGAAGCTTTCTTT. Amino acids: CASSADIMNTEAFF.

This chain links TRBV5-6 with TRBJ2-1, with 8 nucleotides matching TRBD2. The CDR3 has 17 amino acids. With V trimmed by 1 base and J by 1 base, 7 bases remained unmatched. Germline CDR1 is SGHDT and CDR2 is YYEEEE. Here the CDR3 reads CASSLKSGRGSYNEQFF. The CDR3 DNA reads TGTGCCAGCAGCTTGAAGAGCGGGAGAGGGTCCTACAATGAGCAGTTCTTC.

This clone was seen only a few times. The chain employs TRBV2 and TRBJ1-1, with D perhaps matching TRBD1 (5 bases). Germline-derived CDR1 and CDR2 are SNHLY and FYNNEI. The ends were cut back, 0 bases at V and 8 bases at J, with 10 bases in the middle. This CDR3 has 13 residues. This CDR3 is CASSEALRTEAFF. CDR3 DNA sequence: TGTGCCAGCAGTGAAGCGCTTAGGACAGAAGCTTTCTTT.

The V gene is TRBV7-2, the J gene TRBJ2-4, with 9 nucleotides matching TRBD1. Germline V CDR1 and CDR2: SGHTA, FQGNSA. With V trimmed by 5 bases and J by 9 bases, 8 bases remained unmatched. The CDR3 has 14 amino acids. The CDR3 region has the DNA TGTGCCAGCAGCCAACGGACAGGGGAGGGCATTCAGTACTTC. Translating it yields CASSQRTGEGIQYF.

The chain is built from TRBV4-3 and TRBJ2-7; 7 positions match TRBD2. Germline values: CDR1 LGHNA, CDR2 YSLEER. This CDR3 is 16 amino acids long. The V segment lost 4 bases and the J segment 2 bases; nucleotides outside the gene matches: 11. The CDR3 nucleotides read TGCGCCAGCAGCCGCCGACTAGCCATGGGGACCTACGAGCAGTACTTC. Protein: CASSRRLAMGTYEQYF.

CDR3 amino acids: CASSTARAQDTIYF. The CDR3 coding sequence is TGTGCCAGCAGCACAGCGAGAGCTCAAGACACCATATATTTT. The chain has TRBV9 and TRBJ1-3; D remains unclear. Trimming took 4 bases from V and 8 from J, leaving 16 bases between them. Germline V gene lookup returns CDR1 SGDLS and CDR2 YYNGEE. The CDR3 is made up of 14 amino acids.

The V and J genes are TRBV28 and TRBJ2-1; weak D call: TRBD1 (5 bases). Germline CDR1 and CDR2: MDHEN and SYDVKM. The CDR3 totals 13 residues. Deletions cut 3 bases from V and 15 bases from J, with 18 bases between. The CDR3 spells CASSFVVGQTGFF. CDR3 DNA sequence: TGTGCCAGCAGTTTCGTCGTGGGCCAAACAGGGTTCTTC.

Here the CDR3 reads CASSVEDASGNTIYF. The CDR3 coding sequence is TGTGCCAGCAGCGTTGAGGACGCCTCTGGAAACACCATATATTTT. The J gene is TRBJ1-3, the V gene TRBV9; the D is unclear. CDR3 length: 15 residues. Trimming pared 2 bases from V and 0 bases from J, leaving 9 bases between. Germline V lookup: CDR1 SGDLS, CDR2 YYNGEE.

The V call is TRBV30, the J call TRBJ2-1; D gene uncertain. V gave up 1 base and J gave up 10 bases, with 8 bases separating them. This CDR3 spans 11 amino acids. Germline V CDR1 and CDR2: GTSNPN, SVGIG (reference sequence). The CDR3 region is CAWSALREQFF. DNA of the CDR3: TGTGCCTGGAGTGCCCTCAGGGAGCAGTTCTTC.

This clone was found once. The V and J genes are TRBV19 and TRBJ2-1; no reliable D call. This CDR3 is 14 amino acids long. Trimming took off 0 bases at V and 9 bases at J, with 12 bases between the two ends. Germline CDR1 LNHDA, CDR2 SQIVND (reference sequence). The CDR3 nucleotides read TGTGCCAGTAGTATAGATCGTAACGTAGGTGAGCAGTTCTTC. Protein sequence: CASSIDRNVGEQFF. Drawing the rest from reference TRBV19 and TRBJ2-1, the complete variable domain is DGGITQSPKYLFRKEGQNVTLSCEQNLNHDAMYWYRQDPGQGLRLIYYSQIVNDFQKGDIAEGYSVSREKKESFPLTVTSAQKNPTAFYLCASSIDRNVGEQFFGPGTRLTVL.